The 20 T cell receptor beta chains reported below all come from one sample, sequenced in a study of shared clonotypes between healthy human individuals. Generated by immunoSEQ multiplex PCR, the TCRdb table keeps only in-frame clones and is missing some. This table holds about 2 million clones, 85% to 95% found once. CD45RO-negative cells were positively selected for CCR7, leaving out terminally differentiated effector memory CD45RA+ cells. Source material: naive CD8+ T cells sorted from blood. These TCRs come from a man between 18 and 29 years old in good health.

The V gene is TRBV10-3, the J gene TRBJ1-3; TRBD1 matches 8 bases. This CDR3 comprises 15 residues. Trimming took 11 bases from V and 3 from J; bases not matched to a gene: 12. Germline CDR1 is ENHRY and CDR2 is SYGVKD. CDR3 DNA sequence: TGTGCCTCCATTGGGCAGGGGGCTAATGGAAACACCATATATTTT. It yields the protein CASIGQGANGNTIYF.

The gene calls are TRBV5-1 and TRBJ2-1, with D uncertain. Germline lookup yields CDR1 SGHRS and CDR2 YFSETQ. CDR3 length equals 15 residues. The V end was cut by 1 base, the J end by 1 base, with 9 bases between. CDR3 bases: TGCGCCAGCAGCTTGTTTCTTGAGTCCTACAATGAGCAGTTCTTC. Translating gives CASSLFLESYNEQFF.

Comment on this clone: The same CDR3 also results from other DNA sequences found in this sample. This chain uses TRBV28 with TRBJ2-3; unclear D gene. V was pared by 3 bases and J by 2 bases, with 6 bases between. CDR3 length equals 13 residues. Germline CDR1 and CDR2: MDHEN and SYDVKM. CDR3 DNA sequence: TGTGCCAGCAGTTTTAGGCCCACAGATACGCAGTATTTT. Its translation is CASSFRPTDTQYF.

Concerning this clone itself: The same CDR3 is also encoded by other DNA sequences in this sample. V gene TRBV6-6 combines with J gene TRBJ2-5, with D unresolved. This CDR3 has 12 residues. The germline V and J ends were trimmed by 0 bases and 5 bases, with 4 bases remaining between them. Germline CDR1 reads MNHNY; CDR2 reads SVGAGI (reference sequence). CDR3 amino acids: CASSYSPETQYF. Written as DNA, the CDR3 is TGTGCCAGCAGTTACTCGCCGGAGACCCAGTACTTC.

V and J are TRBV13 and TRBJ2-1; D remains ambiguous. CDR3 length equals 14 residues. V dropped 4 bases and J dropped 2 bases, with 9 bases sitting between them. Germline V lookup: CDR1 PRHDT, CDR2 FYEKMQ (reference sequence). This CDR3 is CASSSFAPYNEQFF. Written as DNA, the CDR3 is TGTGCCAGCAGCTCCTTCGCTCCCTACAATGAGCAGTTCTTC. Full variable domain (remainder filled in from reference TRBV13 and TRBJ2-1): AAGVIQSPRHLIKEKRETATLKCYPIPRHDTVYWYQQGPGQDPQFLISFYEKMQSDKGSIPDRFSAQQFSDYHSELNMSSLELGDSALYFCASSSFAPYNEQFFGPGTRLTVL.

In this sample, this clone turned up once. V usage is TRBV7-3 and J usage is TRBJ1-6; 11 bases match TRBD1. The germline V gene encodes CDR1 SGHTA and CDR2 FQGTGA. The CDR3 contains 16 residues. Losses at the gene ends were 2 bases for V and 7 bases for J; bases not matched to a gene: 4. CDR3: CASSLRGTGGNSPLHF. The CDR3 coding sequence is TGTGCCAGCAGCTTACGAGGGACAGGGGGAAATTCACCCCTCCACTTT.

This CDR3 reads CASEESSYNEQFF. CDR3 nucleotides: TGTGCCAGCGAGGAGAGCTCCTACAATGAGCAGTTCTTC. This chain uses TRBV2 with TRBJ2-1; D is ambiguous. V gave up 8 bases and J gave up 0 bases, with 8 bases separating them. Germline values: CDR1 SNHLY, CDR2 FYNNEI. The CDR3 is made up of 13 amino acids.

CDR3 nucleotides: TGTGCCAGCAGCCTACCCCGTGGGACAGTAACTAGCACAGATACGCAGTATTTT. Translating it yields CASSLPRGTVTSTDTQYF. This rearrangement joins TRBV7-8 to TRBJ2-3, with TRBD1 matching 7 bases. This CDR3 is 18 amino acids long. Per germline, CDR1 SGHVS and CDR2 FQNEAQ. Trimming took 5 bases from V and 0 from J; bases not matched to a gene: 14.

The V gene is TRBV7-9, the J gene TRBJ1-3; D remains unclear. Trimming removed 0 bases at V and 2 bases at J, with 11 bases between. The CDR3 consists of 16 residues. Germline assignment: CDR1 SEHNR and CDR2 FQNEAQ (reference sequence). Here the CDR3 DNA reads TGTGCCAGCAGCTTAGCAGGGATCAGGCCTGGAAACACCATATATTTT. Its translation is CASSLAGIRPGNTIYF.

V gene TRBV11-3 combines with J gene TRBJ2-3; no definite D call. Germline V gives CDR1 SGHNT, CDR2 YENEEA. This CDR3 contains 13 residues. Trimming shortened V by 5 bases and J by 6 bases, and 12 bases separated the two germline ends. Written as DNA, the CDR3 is TGTGCCAGCAGCGATGAAAGATCCGATACGCAGTATTTT. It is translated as CASSDERSDTQYF.

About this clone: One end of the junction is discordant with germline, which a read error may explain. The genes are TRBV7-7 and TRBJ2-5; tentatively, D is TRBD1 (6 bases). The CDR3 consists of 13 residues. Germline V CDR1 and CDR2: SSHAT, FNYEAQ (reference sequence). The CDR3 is CASSSTGIETQYF. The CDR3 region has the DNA TGTGCTAGCAGCTCCACAGGGATAGAGACCCAGTACTTC.

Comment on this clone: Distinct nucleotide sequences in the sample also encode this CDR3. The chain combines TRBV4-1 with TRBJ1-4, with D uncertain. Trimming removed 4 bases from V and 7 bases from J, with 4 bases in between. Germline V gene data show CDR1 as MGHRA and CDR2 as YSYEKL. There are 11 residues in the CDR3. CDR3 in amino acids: CASSRGEKLFF. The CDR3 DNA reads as TGCGCCAGCAGCCGGGGTGAAAAACTGTTTTTT.

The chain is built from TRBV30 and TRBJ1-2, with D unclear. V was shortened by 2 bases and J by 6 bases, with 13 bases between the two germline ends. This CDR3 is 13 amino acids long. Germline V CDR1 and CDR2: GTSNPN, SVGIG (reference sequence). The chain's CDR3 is CAWSRGAGDGYTF. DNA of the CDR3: TGTGCCTGGAGTCGGGGAGCCGGGGATGGCTACACCTTC.

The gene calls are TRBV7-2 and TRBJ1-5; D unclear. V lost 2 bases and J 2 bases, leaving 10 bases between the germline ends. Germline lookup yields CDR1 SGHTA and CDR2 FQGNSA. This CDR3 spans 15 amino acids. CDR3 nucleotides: TGTGCCAGCAGCTTATGGCTGGGTGGCAATCAGCCCCAGCATTTT. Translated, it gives CASSLWLGGNQPQHF.

The CDR3 DNA sequence: TGTGCCAGCAGCTTAGATCAGGGCAGCTACACCTTC. Its translation is CASSLDQGSYTF. This rearrangement joins TRBV7-2 to TRBJ1-2; a weak D match, TRBD1 (5 bases). The CDR3 runs 12 residues. V lost 1 base to trimming and J lost 9 bases, with 9 bases between them. The germline V gene encodes CDR1 SGHTA and CDR2 FQGNSA.

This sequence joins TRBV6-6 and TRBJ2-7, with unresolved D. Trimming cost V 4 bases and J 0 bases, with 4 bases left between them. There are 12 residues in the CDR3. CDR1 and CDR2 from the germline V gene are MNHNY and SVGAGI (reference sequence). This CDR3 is CASSSVSYEQYF. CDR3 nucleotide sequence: TGTGCCAGCAGTTCAGTCTCCTACGAGCAGTACTTC.

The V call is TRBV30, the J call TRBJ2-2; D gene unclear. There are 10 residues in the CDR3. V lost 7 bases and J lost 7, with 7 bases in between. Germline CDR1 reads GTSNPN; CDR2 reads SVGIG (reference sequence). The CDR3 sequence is CALDNGELFF. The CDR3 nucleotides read TGTGCCTTGGATAACGGGGAGCTGTTTTTT. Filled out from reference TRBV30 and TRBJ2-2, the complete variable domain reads SQTIHQWPATLVQPVGSPLSLECTVEGTSNPNLYWYRQAAGRGLQLLFYSVGIGQISSEVPQNLSASRPQDRQFILSSKKLLLSDSGFYLCALDNGELFFGEGSRLTVL.

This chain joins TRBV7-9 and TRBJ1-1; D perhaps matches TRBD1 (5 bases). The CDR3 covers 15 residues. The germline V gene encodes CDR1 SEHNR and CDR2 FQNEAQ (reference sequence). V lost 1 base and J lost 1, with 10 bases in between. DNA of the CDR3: TGTGCCAGCAGCTTAGGGTCCGGGGCGAACACTGAAGCTTTCTTT. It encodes CASSLGSGANTEAFF.

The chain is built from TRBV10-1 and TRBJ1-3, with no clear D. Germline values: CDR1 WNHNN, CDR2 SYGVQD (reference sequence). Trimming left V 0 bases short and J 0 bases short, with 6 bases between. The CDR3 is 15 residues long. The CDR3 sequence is CASSESVVSGNTIYF. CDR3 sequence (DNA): TGCGCCAGCAGTGAGTCGGTAGTCTCTGGAAACACCATATATTTT.

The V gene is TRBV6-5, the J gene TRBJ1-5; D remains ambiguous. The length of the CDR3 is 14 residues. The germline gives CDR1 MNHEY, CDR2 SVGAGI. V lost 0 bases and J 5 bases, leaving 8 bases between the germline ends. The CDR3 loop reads CASSYSERDQPQHF. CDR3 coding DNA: TGTGCCAGCAGTTACTCGGAGAGAGATCAGCCCCAGCATTTT.